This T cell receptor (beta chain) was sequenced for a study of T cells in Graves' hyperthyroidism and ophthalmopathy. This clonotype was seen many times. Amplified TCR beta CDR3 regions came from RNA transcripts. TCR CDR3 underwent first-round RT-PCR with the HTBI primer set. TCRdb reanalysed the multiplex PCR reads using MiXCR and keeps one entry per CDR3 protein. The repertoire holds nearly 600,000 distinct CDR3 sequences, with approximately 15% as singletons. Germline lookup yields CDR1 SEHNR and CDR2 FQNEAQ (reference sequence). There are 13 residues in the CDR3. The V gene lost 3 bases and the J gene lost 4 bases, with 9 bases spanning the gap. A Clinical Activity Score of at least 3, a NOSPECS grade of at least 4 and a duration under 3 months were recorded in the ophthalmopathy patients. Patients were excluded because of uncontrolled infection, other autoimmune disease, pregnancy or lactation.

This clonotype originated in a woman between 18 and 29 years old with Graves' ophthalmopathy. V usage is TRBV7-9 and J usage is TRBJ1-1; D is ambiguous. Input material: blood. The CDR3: CASSFLGSTEAFF. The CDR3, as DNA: TGTGCCAGCAGCTTTTTGGGAAGCACTGAAGCTTTCTTT.